This T cell receptor (beta chain) was captured in a study of kidney transplant recipient with SARS-CoV-2 infection. TCRdb redid the calling of the reads with MiXCR, one entry per CDR3 protein. Found here are under 300,000 distinct CDR3 sequences, less than 35% of them singletons; the top ten hold nearly 7.5%. This clonotype has a count of ten or more. With 4 bases removed from V and 4 bases from J, the gap between germline ends came to 22 bases. Germline values: CDR1 MGHDK, CDR2 SYGVNS. The CDR3 has 17 residues. The source was a blood sample, collected at baseline and between days 110 and 120 from a kidney transplant recipient. The V call is TRBV25-1, the J call TRBJ1-2, with no clear D. The sequence came from a male patient between 25 and 39 years old who had COVID-19 and was a kidney transplant recipient. Some T cells may be the graft donor's. The CDR3 loop is CASSVGKELGKTYGYTF. CDR3 sequence (DNA): TGTGCCAGCAGTGTTGGAAAAGAACTGGGAAAGACCTATGGCTACACCTTC.